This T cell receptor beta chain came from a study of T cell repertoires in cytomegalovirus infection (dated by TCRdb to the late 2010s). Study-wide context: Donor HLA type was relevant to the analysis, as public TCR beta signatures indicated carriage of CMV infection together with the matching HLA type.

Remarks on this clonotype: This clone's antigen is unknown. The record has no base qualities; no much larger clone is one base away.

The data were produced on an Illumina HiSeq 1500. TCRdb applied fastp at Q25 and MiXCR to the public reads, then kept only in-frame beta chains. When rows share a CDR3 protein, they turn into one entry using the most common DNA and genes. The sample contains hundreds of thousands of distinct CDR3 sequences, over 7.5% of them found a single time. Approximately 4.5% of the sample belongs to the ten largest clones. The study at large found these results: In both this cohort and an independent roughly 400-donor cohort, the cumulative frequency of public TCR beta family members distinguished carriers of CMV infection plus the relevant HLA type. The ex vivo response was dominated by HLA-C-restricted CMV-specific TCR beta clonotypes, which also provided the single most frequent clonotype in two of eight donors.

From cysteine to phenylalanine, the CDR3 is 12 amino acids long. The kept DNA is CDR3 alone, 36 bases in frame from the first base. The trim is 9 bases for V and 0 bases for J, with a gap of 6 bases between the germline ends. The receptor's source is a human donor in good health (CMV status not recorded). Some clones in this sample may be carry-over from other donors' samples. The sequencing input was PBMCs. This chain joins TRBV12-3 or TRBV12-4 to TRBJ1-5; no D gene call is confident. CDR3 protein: CASTYSNQPQHF. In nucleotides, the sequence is TGTGCCAGTACTTATAGCAATCAGCCCCAGCATTTT.